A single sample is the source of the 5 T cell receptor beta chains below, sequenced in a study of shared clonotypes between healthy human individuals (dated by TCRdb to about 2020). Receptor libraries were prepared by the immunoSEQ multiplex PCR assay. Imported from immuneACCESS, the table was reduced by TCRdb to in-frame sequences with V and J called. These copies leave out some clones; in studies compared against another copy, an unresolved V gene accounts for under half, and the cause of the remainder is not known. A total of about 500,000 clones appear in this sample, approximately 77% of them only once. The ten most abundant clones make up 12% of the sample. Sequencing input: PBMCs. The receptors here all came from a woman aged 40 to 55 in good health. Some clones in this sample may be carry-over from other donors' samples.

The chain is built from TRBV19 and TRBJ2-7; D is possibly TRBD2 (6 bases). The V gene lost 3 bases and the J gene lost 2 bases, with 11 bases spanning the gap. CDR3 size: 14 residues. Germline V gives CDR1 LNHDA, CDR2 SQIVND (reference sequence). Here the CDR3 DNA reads TGTGCCAGTAGTATGGGGGACTCCCCCTACGAGCAGTACTTC. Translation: CASSMGDSPYEQYF.

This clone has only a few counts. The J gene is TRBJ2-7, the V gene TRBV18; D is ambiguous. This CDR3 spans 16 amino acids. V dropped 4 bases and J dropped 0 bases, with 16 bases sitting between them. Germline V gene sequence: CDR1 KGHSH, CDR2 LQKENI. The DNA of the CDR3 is TGTGCCAGCTCACTCAGTCACGGAACAGCCTCCTACGAGCAGTACTTC. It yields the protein CASSLSHGTASYEQYF.

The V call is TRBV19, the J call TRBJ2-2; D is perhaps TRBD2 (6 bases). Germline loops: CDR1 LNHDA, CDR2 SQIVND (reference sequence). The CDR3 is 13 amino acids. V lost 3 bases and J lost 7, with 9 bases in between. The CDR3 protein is CASSISGSGELFF. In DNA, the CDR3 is TGTGCCAGTAGTATTAGCGGAAGCGGGGAGCTGTTTTTT.

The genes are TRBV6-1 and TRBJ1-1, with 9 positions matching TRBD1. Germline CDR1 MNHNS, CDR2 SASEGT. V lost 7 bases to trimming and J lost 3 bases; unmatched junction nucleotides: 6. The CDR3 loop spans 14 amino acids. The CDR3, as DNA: TGTGCCAGCAACAACAGGGGGCTGGACACTGAAGCTTTCTTT. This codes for CASNNRGLDTEAFF.

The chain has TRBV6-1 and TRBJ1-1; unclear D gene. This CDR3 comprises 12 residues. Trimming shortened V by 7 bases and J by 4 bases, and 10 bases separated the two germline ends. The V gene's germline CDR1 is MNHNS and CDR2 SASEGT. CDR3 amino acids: CASTFGSTEAFF. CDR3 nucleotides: TGTGCCAGCACCTTTGGTAGCACTGAAGCTTTCTTT.